This T cell receptor (beta chain) was captured in a study of early T cells in non-severe SARS-CoV-2 infection (dated by TCRdb to the early 2020s). Some background on the complete study: TCR sequencing used bulk RNA from unsorted whole blood, so alpha and beta chains could not be paired.

The library was prepared using 5' RACE. TCRdb names NextSeq 500 as the instrument used. In the TCR library protocol, unique molecular identifiers were attached to individual cDNA molecules to correct for PCR bias and sequencing error. Sequencing covered both TCR alpha and beta chains, and within each sample the abundances of alpha and beta sequences were tightly co-correlated. The original methods were these. Decombinator V4 was used to perform V gene, J gene and CDR3 annotation of TCR sequences. TCRs were defined as expanded if a significant change between any two time points was detected under a Poisson model with p below 0.0001. TCR abundances were normalised to the total number of TCRs sequenced per sample and expressed as counts per million. TRAV1-2 paired with TRAJ12, TRAJ20 or TRAJ33 defined MAIT TCRs, while TRAV10 paired with TRAJ18 defined iNKT TCRs. VDJdb, accessed 1 November 2021, was searched for CMV, EBV and SARS-CoV-2 annotated TCRs, excluding TCRs annotated for multiple antigens. The public reads were quality trimmed at Q25 with fastp and then assembled into clones with MiXCR by TCRdb, keeping productive beta chains. Records with the same CDR3 protein are collapsed into one entry carrying the most frequent genes and DNA. The V and J calls and clone size are TCRdb's, not the authors'. This sample has some 59,000 distinct CDR3 sequences in its table, and approximately 10% of those were observed once. Of the sample, under 4.5% is held by the ten largest clones.

The investigation overall reported the following: Matching against VDJdb was skewed toward anti-spike CD8 responses, likely underestimated virus-specific expansions, and missed private and CD4 specificities.

A case-control design nested within a healthcare worker cohort in London, UK, was used, with weekly nasopharyngeal swab PCR tests and blood sampling performed. Healthcare workers were recruited between 23 and 31 March 2020, during the week of the UK lockdown, and were followed weekly for up to about 15 weeks. Unmatched junction bases come to 9, with V trimmed by 3 bases and J by 8 bases. Taken from the germline V gene (reference sequence), the CDR1 and CDR2 loops are DFQATT and SNEGSKA. The CDR3 sequence holds 14 residues, the cysteine and phenylalanine included. Only the CDR3 portion is preserved as DNA: 42 bases, with reading frame beginning at the first base. This clonotype was picked up many times. Its antigen is currently not known. No base-level quality is on record; no much larger clone is a single base apart.

Material: whole blood, obtained at baseline. The source of this sequence is an adult who was a healthcare worker with PCR-confirmed SARS-CoV-2 infection or an uninfected control (not recorded which). The sequence links TRBV20-1 to TRBJ2-1, and TRBD2 aligns with 8 junction nucleotides. The DNA is TGCAGTGCTAGGGATCTGGCGGGAGGTTATGAGCAGTTCTTC. Protein translation: CSARDLAGGYEQFF.